The present T cell receptor (beta chain) was sequenced within a study of blood T cell repertoires in COVID-19. Overall study: Samples came from the United States, Italy and Spain, spanning acute and convalescent COVID-19. In each case, the material was cDNA or gDNA derived from T cells, B-cell-depleted T cells, or PBMCs.

Original processing notes: Amplified reference gene primers provided the basis for estimating nucleated cell counts. Using immunoSEQ multiplex PCR, the repertoire was profiled, and TCRdb retains in-frame clones only, with some absent. V and J calls and clone size are copied from that table; D and trimming were computed from the DNA. The table lists approximately 110,000 clones, around 89% of them singletons. Trimming took 0 bases from V and 4 from J; bases not matched to a gene: 6. Looked up from germline, CDR1 is SGDLS and CDR2 is YYNGEE. CDR3 length equals 15 residues. The chain carries TRBV9 and TRBJ2-5, with 7 bases fitting TRBD2. The TCR was taken from a human donor in a cohort sampled during active COVID-19. The sample was peripheral blood. The DNA of the CDR3 is TGTGCCAGCAGCGTAGGCGGGAGTCGGGTAGAGACCCAGTACTTC. Protein sequence: CASSVGGSRVETQYF.